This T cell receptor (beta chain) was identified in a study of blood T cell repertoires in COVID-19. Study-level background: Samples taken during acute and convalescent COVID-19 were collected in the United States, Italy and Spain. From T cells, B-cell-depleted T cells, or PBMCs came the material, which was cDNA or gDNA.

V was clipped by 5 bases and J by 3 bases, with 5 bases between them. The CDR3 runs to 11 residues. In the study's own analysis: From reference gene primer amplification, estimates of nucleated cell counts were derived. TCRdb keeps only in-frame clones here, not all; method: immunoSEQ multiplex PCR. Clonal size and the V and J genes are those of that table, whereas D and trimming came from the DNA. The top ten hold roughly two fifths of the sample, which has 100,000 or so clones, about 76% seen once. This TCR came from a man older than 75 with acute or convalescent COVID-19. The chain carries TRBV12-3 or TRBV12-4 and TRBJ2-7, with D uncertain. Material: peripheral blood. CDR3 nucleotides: TGTGCCAGCAGTCGTCTCTACGAGCAGTACTTC. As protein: CASSRLYEQYF.